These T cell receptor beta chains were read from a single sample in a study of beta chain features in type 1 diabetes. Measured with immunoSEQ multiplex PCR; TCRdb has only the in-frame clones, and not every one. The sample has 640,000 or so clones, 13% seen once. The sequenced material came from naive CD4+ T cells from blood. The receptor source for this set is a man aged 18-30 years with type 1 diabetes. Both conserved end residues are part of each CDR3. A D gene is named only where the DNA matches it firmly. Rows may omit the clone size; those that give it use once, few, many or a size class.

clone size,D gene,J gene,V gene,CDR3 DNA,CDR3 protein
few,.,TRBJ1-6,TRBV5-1,TGCGCCAGCAGTTGGGACTTGAGCTCCTATAATTCACCCCTCCACTTT,CASSWDLSSYNSPLHF
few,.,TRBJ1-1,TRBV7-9,TGTGCCAGCAGCTTAATAGCGGGGAACACTGAAGCTTTCTTT,CASSLIAGNTEAFF
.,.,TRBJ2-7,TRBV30,TGTGCCTGGAAAACGGGCGGGTCCAGGCCAAAGCAGTACTTC,CAWKTGGSRPKQYF
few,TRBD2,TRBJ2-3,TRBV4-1,TGCGCCAGCAGCCTCCTCCCGCACCTAGCGGCAGATACGCAGTATTTT,CASSLLPHLAADTQYF
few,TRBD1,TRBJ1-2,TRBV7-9,TGTGCCAGCAGCCTTGGACAGGGGGCAGCGGGCTATGGCTACACCTTC,CASSLGQGAAGYGYTF
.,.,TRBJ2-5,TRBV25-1,TGTGCCAGCAGTGAACCAGGGGTTGGAGAGACCCAGTACTTC,CASSEPGVGETQYF
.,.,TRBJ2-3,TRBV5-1,TGCGCCAGCTGGCGGAGTCCTAGCACAGATACGCAGTATTTT,CASWRSPSTDTQYF
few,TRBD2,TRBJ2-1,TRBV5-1,TGCGCCAGCAGCCCCGGGACTAGCCCGTACAATGAGCAGTTCTTC,CASSPGTSPYNEQFF
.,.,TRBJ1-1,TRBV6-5,TGTGCCAGCAGTTACCTTCAAGGGAACACTGAAGCTTTCTTT,CASSYLQGNTEAFF
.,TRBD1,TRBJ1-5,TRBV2,TGTGCCAGCAGTTTCGGACAGGCCGCTCAGCCCCAGCATTTT,CASSFGQAAQPQHF
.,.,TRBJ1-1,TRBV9,TGTGCCAGCAGCGTAGGAGGGGAACAGAACACTGAAGCTTTCTTT,CASSVGGEQNTEAFF
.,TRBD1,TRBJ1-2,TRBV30,TGTGCCTGGAGGTATACAGGGGGCTATGGCTACACCTTC,CAWRYTGGYGYTF
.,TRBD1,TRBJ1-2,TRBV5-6,TGTGCCAGCAGCTCCTGGGACAGGGGGATGAGTGGCTACACCTTC,CASSSWDRGMSGYTF
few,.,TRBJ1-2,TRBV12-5,TGTGCTAGTGCCCAATTAGGGTCAGTTGGCTACACCTTC,CASAQLGSVGYTF
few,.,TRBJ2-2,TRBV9,TGTGCCAGCAGCACCCTGAACACCGGGGAGCTGTTTTTT,CASSTLNTGELFF
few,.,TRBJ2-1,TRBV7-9,TGTGCCAGCGTACCGGGGGTCCCCTACAATGAGCAGTTCTTC,CASVPGVPYNEQFF
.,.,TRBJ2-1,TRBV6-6,TGTGCCAGCAGTTACTCGACCAGTTCCTACAATGAGCAGTTCTTC,CASSYSTSSYNEQFF
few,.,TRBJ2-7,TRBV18,TGTGCCAGCTCACCACTTGACAGCCCCTACGAGCAGTACTTC,CASSPLDSPYEQYF
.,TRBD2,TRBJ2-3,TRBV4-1,TGCGCCAGCAGCCTTTCCGATCGTACTGCGGGGGGGAGCACAGATACGCAGTATTTT,CASSLSDRTAGGSTDTQYF
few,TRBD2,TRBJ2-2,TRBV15,TGTGCCACCAGCCAACTAGCGTCCAACACCGGGGAGCTGTTTTTT,CATSQLASNTGELFF
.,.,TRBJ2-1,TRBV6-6,TGTGCCAGCAGTGTAGGACCGAGTAACGATGAGCAGTTCTTC,CASSVGPSNDEQFF
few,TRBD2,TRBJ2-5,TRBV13,TGTGCCAGCAGCTTAGCGGGGGGGCGTGAGACCCAGTACTTC,CASSLAGGRETQYF
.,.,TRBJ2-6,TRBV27,TGTGCCAGCAGTTTAGTATCTGGGGCCAACGTCCTGACTTTC,CASSLVSGANVLTF
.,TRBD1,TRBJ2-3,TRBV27,TGTGCCAGCAGTCCCCGGACAGGTTCCACAGATACGCAGTATTTT,CASSPRTGSTDTQYF
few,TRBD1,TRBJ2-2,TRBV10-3,TGTGCCATCAGTACAGACAGGGGGACCGCCGGGGAGCTGTTTTTT,CAISTDRGTAGELFF
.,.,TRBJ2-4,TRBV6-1,TGTGCCAGCAGTGAGGACGGACGGATTCAGTACTTC,CASSEDGRIQYF
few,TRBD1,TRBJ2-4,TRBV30,TGTGCCTGGAGTAGGACAGGGGGCGATTTCAAAAACATTCAGTACTTC,CAWSRTGGDFKNIQYF
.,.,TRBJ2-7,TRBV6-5,TGTGCCAGCAGTTACTCGGCTTTACTACTCTACGAGCAGTACTTC,CASSYSALLLYEQYF
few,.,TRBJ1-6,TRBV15,TGTGCCACCAGCCCGGCCGCAGGCTTGAACAATTCACCCCTCCACTTT,CATSPAAGLNNSPLHF
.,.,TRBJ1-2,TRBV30,TGTGCCTGGAGTCCCAGCACGGCTAGGGGCTACACCTTC,CAWSPSTARGYTF
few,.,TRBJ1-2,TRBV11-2,TGTGCCAGCAGTCAGGGCCCGGGAGGTGGCTACACCTTC,CASSQGPGGGYTF
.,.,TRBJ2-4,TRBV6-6,TGTGCCAGCAGTCACGGGGGAAGCTGGGGAAACATTCAGTACTTC,CASSHGGSWGNIQYF
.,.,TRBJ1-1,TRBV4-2,TGTGCCAGCAGCCAAGAGGAGACAGGGAACACTGAAGCTTTCTTT,CASSQEETGNTEAFF
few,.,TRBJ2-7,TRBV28,TGTGCCAGCAGCGGTGTGGGTGGGGTCTCCTACGAGCAGTACTTC,CASSGVGGVSYEQYF
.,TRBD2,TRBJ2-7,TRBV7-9,TGTGCCAGCAGCCACGCCCCGGGAGGCGAGCAGTACTTC,CASSHAPGGEQYF
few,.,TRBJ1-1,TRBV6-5,TGTGCCAGCAGAGGAATCCCTATGAACACTGAAGCTTTCTTT,CASRGIPMNTEAFF
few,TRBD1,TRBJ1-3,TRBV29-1,TGCAGCGGGCCGGACAGGGAATCTGGAAACACCATATATTTT,CSGPDRESGNTIYF
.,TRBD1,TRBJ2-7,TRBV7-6,TGTGCCAGCAGCTTGGGGAGCCCAGGGGGCTACGAGCAGTACTTC,CASSLGSPGGYEQYF
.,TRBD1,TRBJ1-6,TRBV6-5,TGTGCCAGCAGCCGACAGGGTCCAGATTCACCCCTCCACTTT,CASSRQGPDSPLHF
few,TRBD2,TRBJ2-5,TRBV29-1,TGCAGCGTCCCATACTCGGGGACTAGGGAGACCCAGTACTTC,CSVPYSGTRETQYF
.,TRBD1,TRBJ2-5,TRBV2,TGTGCCAGCAGACAACAGGGGACGGAGACCCAGTACTTC,CASRQQGTETQYF
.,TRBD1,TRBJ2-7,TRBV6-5,TGTGCCAGCAGCCGGGGACAGGGGGCCTACGAGCAGTACTTC,CASSRGQGAYEQYF
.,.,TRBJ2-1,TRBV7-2,TGTGCCAGCAGCTTAGCCCCCGAAAGTGAGCAGTTCTTC,CASSLAPESEQFF
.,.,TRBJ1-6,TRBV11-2,TGTGCCAGCAGCTTACAAAGGGCGGGTTCACCCCTCCACTTT,CASSLQRAGSPLHF
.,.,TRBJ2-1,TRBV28,TGTGCCAGCAGGACGTCAGGGGACAATGAGCAGTTCTTC,CASRTSGDNEQFF
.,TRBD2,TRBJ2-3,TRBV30,TGTGCCTGGAGACTAGCGGTTAGCACAGATACGCAGTATTTT,CAWRLAVSTDTQYF
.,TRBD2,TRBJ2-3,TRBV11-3,TGTGCCAGCAGCTTAGAGGGGAGGGGCCCCCTACACACAGATACGCAGTATTTT,CASSLEGRGPLHTDTQYF
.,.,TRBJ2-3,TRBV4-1,TGCGCCAGCAACCCTAGCATCCCGGCAGATACGCAGTATTTT,CASNPSIPADTQYF